The 14 T cell receptor beta chains presented below share a single source sample, sequenced in a study of blood T cell repertoires in COVID-19. Clones were sequenced by immunoSEQ multiplex PCR, and TCRdb holds only the in-frame ones, with some missing. The data contain 55,000 to 90,000 clones, more than 70% of them seen just once; the ten biggest clones take up under 1.5%. Sequencing was done on a sample of peripheral blood. These receptors came from a human donor in a cohort sampled during active COVID-19.

This chain uses TRBV4-2 with TRBJ1-6; 9 bases align to TRBD1. Germline V gene sequence: CDR1 LGHNA, CDR2 YNFKEQ. CDR3 length: 18 amino acids. Trimming took 1 base from V and 7 from J; bases not matched to a gene: 11. The CDR3 sequence is CASSQGISQGAGNSPLHF. The CDR3 DNA is TGTGCCAGCAGCCAAGGTATCTCACAGGGGGCCGGGAATTCACCCCTCCACTTT.

This clone was seen a single time. The chain employs TRBV5-4 and TRBJ2-3, with a possible D match to TRBD2 (6 bases). Trimming pared 4 bases from V and 4 bases from J, leaving 13 bases between. The CDR3 is 14 amino acids. Germline V CDR1 and CDR2: SGHNT, YYREEE (reference sequence). The CDR3: CASSPDYSPDTQYF. DNA of the CDR3: TGTGCCAGCAGCCCGGACTACAGCCCAGATACGCAGTATTTT.

As DNA, the CDR3 is TGTGCCAGTAAATCCCACTCTGGAAACACCATATATTTT. It translates to CASKSHSGNTIYF. The chain combines TRBV19 with TRBJ1-3; D is unresolved. The germline V and J ends were trimmed by 7 bases and 0 bases, with 7 bases remaining between them. The CDR3 is 13 residues long. The germline V gene has CDR1 LNHDA and CDR2 SQIVND (reference sequence).

The rearrangement joins TRBV27 to TRBJ2-7, with D possibly being TRBD1 (6 bases). V was pared by 3 bases and J by 0 bases, with 12 bases between. Germline V lookup: CDR1 MNHEY, CDR2 SMNVEV (reference sequence). The CDR3 is 15 amino acids. This CDR3 is CASSLTGHPSYEQYF. CDR3 DNA: TGTGCCAGCAGTTTGACGGGACATCCCTCCTACGAGCAGTACTTC.

The chain links TRBV3-1 (or the pseudogene TRBV3-2) to TRBJ2-5; 10 nucleotides align to TRBD2. The CDR3 sequence is 18 residues long. Per germline, CDR1 LGHDT and CDR2 YNNKEL (reference sequence). The J segment lost 2 bases and the V segment lost 4 bases, leaving 13 bases of the junction unmatched. Here the CDR3 reads CASSPGTSAPRAQETQYF. In DNA, the CDR3 is TGTGCCAGCAGCCCTGGGACTAGCGCCCCCCGGGCACAAGAGACCCAGTACTTC.

The CDR3 nucleotides are TGTGCCAGCAGTTACTCGATGCTTAGCGGGAGAGATACGCAGTATTTT. Protein product: CASSYSMLSGRDTQYF. This rearrangement joins TRBV6-5 to TRBJ2-3; 9 bases line up with TRBD2. This CDR3 has 16 residues. Trimming at V came to 0 bases and at J to 5 bases, leaving 6 bases not matched to a gene. CDR1 is MNHEY and CDR2 is SVGAGI in the germline V gene.

The CDR3 region is CASSQDLAGGGAGELFF. Here the CDR3 DNA reads TGTGCCAGCAGCCAAGATCTAGCGGGAGGCGGCGCCGGGGAGCTGTTTTTT. The chain uses TRBV4-2 and TRBJ2-2; 11 bases line up with TRBD2. The trim removed 0 bases at V and 6 bases at J, leaving 6 bases unmatched. CDR1 and CDR2 from the germline V gene are LGHNA and YNFKEQ. This CDR3 spans 17 amino acids.

This chain joins TRBV10-1 and TRBJ2-7; 10 bases line up with TRBD2. The CDR3 runs to 17 residues. V shed 3 bases and J 5 bases; nucleotides not matched to a gene: 13. Germline loops: CDR1 WNHNN, CDR2 SYGVQD (reference sequence). The CDR3 loop reads CASSDSPPSGSIDEQYV. DNA of the CDR3: TGCGCCAGCAGTGACTCACCCCCTAGCGGGAGTATAGACGAGCAGTACGTC.

The chain carries TRBV2 and TRBJ1-2; 10 nucleotides line up with TRBD1. CDR1 is SNHLY and CDR2 is FYNNEI in the germline V gene. The CDR3 totals 14 residues. V lost 7 bases and J lost 3; bases outside the gene matches: 5. CDR3 in DNA: TGTGCCAGCACGTGGGACAGGGGCGACTATGGCTACACCTTC. It specifies CASTWDRGDYGYTF.

V usage is TRBV12-5 and J usage is TRBJ1-1; D unresolved. CDR1 LGHNT and CDR2 FRNRAP come from the germline V gene. The CDR3 has 14 residues. Trimming took off 6 bases at V and 7 bases at J, with 18 bases between the two ends. CDR3 nucleotides: TGTGCTAGTGGGCTCCGGACGGAAGGGAGTGAAGCTTTCTTT. It encodes CASGLRTEGSEAFF.

The rearrangement links TRBV11-2 to TRBJ2-1; weak D call: TRBD2 (5 bases). The CDR3 runs to 15 residues. The germline CDR1 and CDR2 sequences are SGHAT and FQNNGV. Trimming took 1 base from V and 4 from J, leaving 11 bases between them. The CDR3 DNA reads TGTGCCAGCAGCTTAGGAGCGGCAGGTTACAATGAGCAGTTCTTC. This translates into CASSLGAAGYNEQFF.

The V gene is TRBV12-3 or TRBV12-4, the J gene TRBJ2-5; D unclear. Trimming shortened V by 5 bases and J by 3 bases, and 4 bases separated the two germline ends. The CDR3 totals 11 residues. The CDR3 bases are TGTGCCAGCAGTCTCGAAGAGACCCAGTACTTC. It codes for CASSLEETQYF.

The rearrangement joins TRBV10-2 to TRBJ2-2, with 11 nucleotides matching TRBD1. The germline CDR1 and CDR2 sequences are WSHSY and SAAADI. This CDR3 has 15 residues. With V trimmed by 6 bases and J by 4 bases, 4 bases remained unmatched. For the CDR3, the DNA is TGCGCCAGCAGGCCGGGGACAGGGGGCACCGGGGAGCTGTTTTTT. It encodes CASRPGTGGTGELFF.

V and J are TRBV5-1 and TRBJ2-1; 7 bases agree with TRBD1. Germline CDR1 is SGHRS and CDR2 is YFSETQ. The length of the CDR3 is 14 residues. Trimming removed 1 base from V and 7 bases from J; junction bases left unmatched: 5. CDR3 coding DNA: TGCGCCAGCAGCTTGAGGGGGCTAGGGAATGAGCAGTTCTTC. Its protein product is CASSLRGLGNEQFF.